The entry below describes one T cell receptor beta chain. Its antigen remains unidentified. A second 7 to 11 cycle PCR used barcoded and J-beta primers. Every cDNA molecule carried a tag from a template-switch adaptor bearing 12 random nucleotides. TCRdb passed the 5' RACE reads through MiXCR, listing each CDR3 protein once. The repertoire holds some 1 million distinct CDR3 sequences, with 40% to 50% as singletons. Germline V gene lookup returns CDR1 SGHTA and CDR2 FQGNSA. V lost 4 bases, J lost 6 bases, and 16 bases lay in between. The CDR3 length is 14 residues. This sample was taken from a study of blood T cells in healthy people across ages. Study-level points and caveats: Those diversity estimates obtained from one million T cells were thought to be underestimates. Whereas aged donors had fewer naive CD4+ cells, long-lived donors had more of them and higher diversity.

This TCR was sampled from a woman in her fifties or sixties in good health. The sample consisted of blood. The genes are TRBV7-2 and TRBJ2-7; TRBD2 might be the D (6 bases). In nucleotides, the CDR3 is TGTGCCAGCAGCTCTGGGTGGAGGGCCCTCGAGCAGTACTTC. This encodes CASSSGWRALEQYF.